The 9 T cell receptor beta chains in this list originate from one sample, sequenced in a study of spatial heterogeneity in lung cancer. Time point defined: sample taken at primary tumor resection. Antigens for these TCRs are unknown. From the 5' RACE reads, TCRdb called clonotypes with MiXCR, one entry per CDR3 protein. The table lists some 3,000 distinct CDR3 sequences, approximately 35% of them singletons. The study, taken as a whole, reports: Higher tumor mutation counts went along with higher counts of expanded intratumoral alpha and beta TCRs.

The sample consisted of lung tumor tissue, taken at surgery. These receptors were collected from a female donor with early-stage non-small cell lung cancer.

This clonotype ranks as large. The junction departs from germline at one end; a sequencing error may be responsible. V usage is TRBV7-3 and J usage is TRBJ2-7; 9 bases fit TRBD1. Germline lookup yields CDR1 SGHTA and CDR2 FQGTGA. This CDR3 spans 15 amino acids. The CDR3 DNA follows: TGTGTCAGCAGCCCCGGGACAGGGAAAGAGGACGAGCAGTACTTC. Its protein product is CVSSPGTGKEDEQYF.

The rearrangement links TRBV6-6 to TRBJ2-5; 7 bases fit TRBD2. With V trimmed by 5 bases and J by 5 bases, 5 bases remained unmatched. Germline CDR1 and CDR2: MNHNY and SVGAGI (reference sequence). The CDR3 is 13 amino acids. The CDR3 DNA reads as TGTGCCAGCAGTCTGGGGGAGGGTGAGACCCAGTACTTC. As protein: CASSLGEGETQYF.

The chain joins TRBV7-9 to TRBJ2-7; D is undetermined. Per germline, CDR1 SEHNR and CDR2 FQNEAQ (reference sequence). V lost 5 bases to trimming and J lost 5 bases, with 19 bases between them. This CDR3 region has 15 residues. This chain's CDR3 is CASSPTERRAHEQYF. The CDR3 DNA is TGTGCCAGCAGCCCTACCGAGCGTAGGGCCCACGAGCAGTACTTC.

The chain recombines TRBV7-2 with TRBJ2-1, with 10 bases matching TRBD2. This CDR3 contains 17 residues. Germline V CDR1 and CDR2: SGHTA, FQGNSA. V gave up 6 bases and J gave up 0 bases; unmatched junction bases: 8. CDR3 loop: CASRLIAGGFSYNEQFF. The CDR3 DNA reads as TGTGCCAGCAGACTAATAGCGGGGGGCTTCTCCTACAATGAGCAGTTCTTC.

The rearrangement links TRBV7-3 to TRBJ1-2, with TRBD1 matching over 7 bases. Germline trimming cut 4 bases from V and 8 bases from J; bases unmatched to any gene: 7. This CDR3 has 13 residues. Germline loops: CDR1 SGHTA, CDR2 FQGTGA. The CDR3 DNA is TGTGCCAGCAGCTCTTCTACAGGGGAGGGCTACACCTTC. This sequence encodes CASSSSTGEGYTF.

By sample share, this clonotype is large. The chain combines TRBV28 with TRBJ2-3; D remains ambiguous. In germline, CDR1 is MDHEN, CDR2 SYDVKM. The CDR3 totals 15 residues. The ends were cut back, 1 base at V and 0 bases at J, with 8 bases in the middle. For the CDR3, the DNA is TGTGCCAGCAGTTTATTCTGGCCAAGCACAGATACGCAGTATTTT. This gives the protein CASSLFWPSTDTQYF.

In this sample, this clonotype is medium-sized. In nucleotides, the CDR3 is TGTGCCAGCAGCTTAATAGTGGAGACCCAGTACTTC. Its protein is CASSLIVETQYF. V usage is TRBV7-9 and J usage is TRBJ2-5; D ambiguous. CDR1 and CDR2 (germline): SEHNR, FQNEAQ (reference sequence). The CDR3 is made up of 12 amino acids. Trimming shortened V by 2 bases and J by 5 bases, and 6 bases separated the two germline ends.

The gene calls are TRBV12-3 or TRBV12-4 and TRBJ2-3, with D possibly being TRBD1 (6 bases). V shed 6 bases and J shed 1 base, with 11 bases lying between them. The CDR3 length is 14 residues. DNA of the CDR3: TGTGCCAGCAGCAGGGCAGGGGGCACAGATACGCAGTATTTT. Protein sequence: CASSRAGGTDTQYF.

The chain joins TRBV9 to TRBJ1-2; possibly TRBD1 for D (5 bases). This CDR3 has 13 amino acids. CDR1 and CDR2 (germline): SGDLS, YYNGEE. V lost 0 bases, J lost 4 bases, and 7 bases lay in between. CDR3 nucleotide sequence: TGTGCCAGCAGCGTAGCGGGGGGCTATGGCTACACCTTC. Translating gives CASSVAGGYGYTF.